Reported below is one T cell receptor beta chain. One end of the junction does not line up with germline, which may come from a read error. The time point: sample taken at primary tumor resection. This sample stems from a study of spatial heterogeneity in lung cancer. As for the study in general: Beta-chain sequences were consistently detected more often than alpha-chain sequences.

TCR cDNA molecules were tagged individually, and each one carried a unique molecular identifier. TCRdb used MiXCR to reprocess the 5' RACE reads, holding one entry per CDR3 protein. The sample records about 38,000 distinct CDR3 sequences, 6.5% to 9% being singletons. Sequenced here: PBMCs, sampled at surgery. This sequence originates from a male donor with early-stage non-small cell lung cancer.

Written as DNA, the CDR3 is TGTGCTAGCAGCCCGGGACTAGCCGTCACAGATACGCAGTATTTT. Its translation is CASSPGLAVTDTQYF. The chain employs TRBV7-7 and TRBJ2-3; the match to TRBD2 covers 9 bases. CDR3 length: 15 amino acids. Germline V gene lookup returns CDR1 SSHAT and CDR2 FNYEAQ (reference sequence).